This T cell receptor (beta chain) was observed in a study of graft-versus-host responses after intestinal transplantation. Study details: Among the recipients, all got anti-thymocyte globulin induction and then tacrolimus and steroids for 2 to 3 years.

Regarding this clone: Antigen: not known.

J was trimmed by 0 bases and V by 9 bases; bases with no gene match: 15. CDR3 length: 17 amino acids. Repertoires were generated with immunoSEQ multiplex PCR, while TCRdb's copy carries only in-frame clones and drops some. Among about 88,000 clones listed, about nine tenths were seen once. Study-wide results and limits: Recipient marrow held GvH clones, some first seen in ileum or blood.

The chain joins TRBV23-1 to TRBJ2-5; 8 bases map to TRBD1. TRBV23-1 is classed as an ORF, of uncertain function. The clonotype was recovered from a human donor who received an intestinal transplant. The source was unstimulated CD4+ T cells sorted from spleen or lymph node cells, collected before intestinal transplant. The DNA of the CDR3 is TGCGCCAGTCCCTCCTGCCGAGACAGGGGCCACCAAGAGACCCAGTACTTC. Translating it yields CASPSCRDRGHQETQYF.